This T cell receptor (beta chain) derives from a study of blood T cell repertoires in COVID-19. The overall study: Both acute and convalescent COVID-19 samples were obtained from the United States, Italy and Spain.

Original methodology: Amplification with reference gene primers provided the estimates of nucleated cell counts. Only in-frame clones appear in the TCRdb table, and some are missing; sequencing was by immunoSEQ multiplex PCR. The V and J calls and clone size come from that table; D and trimming were worked out from the DNA. This table holds approximately 300,000 clones, more than 75% found once. CDR1 and CDR2 (germline): SEHNR, FQNEAQ (reference sequence). This CDR3 contains 14 residues. V lost 5 bases and J lost 8, with 15 bases in between. Sequences were obtained from PBMCs or T cells enriched from blood (not recorded which). The chain uses TRBV7-9 and TRBJ1-4, with D possibly TRBD1 on 6 matching bases. The clonotype originates from a woman between 18 and 30 years old who had recovered from COVID-19. CDR3 nucleotide sequence: TGTGCCAGCAGCCACACAGGGTCTACGGAAAAACTGTTTTTT. This sequence encodes CASSHTGSTEKLFF.